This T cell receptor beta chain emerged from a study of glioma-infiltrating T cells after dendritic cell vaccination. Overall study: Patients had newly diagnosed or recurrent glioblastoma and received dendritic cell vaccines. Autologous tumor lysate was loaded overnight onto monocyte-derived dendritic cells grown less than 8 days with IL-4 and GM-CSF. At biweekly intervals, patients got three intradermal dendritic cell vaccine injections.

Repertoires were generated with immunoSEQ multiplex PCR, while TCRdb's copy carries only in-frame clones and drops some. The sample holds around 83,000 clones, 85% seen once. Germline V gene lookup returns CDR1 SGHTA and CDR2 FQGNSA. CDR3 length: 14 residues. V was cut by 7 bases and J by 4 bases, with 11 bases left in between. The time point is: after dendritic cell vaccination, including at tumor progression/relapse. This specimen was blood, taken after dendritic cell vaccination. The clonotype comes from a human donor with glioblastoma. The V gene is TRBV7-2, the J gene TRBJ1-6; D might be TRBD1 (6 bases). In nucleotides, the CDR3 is TGTGCCAGCAACCCGGGACAATATAATTCACCCCTCCACTTT. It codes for CASNPGQYNSPLHF.